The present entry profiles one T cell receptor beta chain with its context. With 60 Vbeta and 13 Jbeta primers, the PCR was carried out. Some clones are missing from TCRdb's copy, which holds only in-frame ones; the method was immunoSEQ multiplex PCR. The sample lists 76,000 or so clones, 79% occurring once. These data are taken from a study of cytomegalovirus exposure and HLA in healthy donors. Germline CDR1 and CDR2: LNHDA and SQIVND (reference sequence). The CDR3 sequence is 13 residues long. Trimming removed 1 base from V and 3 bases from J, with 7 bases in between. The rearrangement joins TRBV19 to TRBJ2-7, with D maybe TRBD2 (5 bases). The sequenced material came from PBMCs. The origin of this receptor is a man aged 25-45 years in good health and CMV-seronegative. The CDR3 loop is CASSIGTYYEQYF. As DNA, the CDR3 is TGTGCCAGTAGTATAGGGACTTACTACGAGCAGTACTTC.